This T cell receptor beta chain was retrieved from a study of blood T cell repertoires in COVID-19. Study-level information: The study drew acute and convalescent COVID-19 samples from the United States, Italy and Spain. Sample material is recorded as cDNA or gDNA derived from T cells, B-cell-depleted T cells, or PBMCs.

Trimming stripped 2 bases from V and 5 bases from J, with 13 bases between. Germline-derived CDR1 and CDR2 are MNHEY and SVGEGT. CDR3 length equals 16 residues. Study processing details: Amplified reference gene primers provided the basis for estimating nucleated cell counts. Assay: immunoSEQ multiplex PCR; the TCRdb copy retains only in-frame clones and omits some. That table furnishes V, J and clone size, whereas the DNA furnished D and trimming. Of about 82,000 clones listed, around 72% are singletons. This sequence originates from a human donor with acute or convalescent COVID-19. The donor label of this sample is uncertain. The specimen sequenced was peripheral blood. The chain has TRBV6-2 or TRBV6-3 and TRBJ1-6, with D maybe TRBD1 (5 bases). CDR3 residues: CASSYPGGGDNSPLHF. CDR3 nucleotides: TGTGCCAGCAGTTACCCCGGTGGAGGGGATAATTCACCCCTCCACTTT.